The source of this T cell receptor (beta chain) is a study of T cells in Graves' hyperthyroidism and ophthalmopathy. This clonotype was observed a few times. The CDR3 is 14 amino acids. Trimming cost V 9 bases and J 0 bases, with 13 bases left between them. Germline assignment: CDR1 SNHLY and CDR2 FYNNEI. Amplification of TCR beta CDR3 regions used RNA as the template. The TCR CDR3 was amplified in a first-round RT-PCR using the HTBI primer set. MiXCR was run by TCRdb on the multiplex PCR reads, yielding one entry per CDR3 protein. This sample has fewer than 900,000 distinct CDR3 sequences, with under 20% found just once.

The TCR comes from a woman aged 50 to 60 with Graves' hyperthyroidism that later progressed to Graves' ophthalmopathy. Sequencing was performed on blood. The V gene is TRBV2, the J gene TRBJ2-3; possibly TRBD2 for D (6 bases). This CDR3 is CARRDGTSTDTQYF. Written as DNA, the CDR3 is TGTGCCAGGCGGGACGGTACTAGCACAGATACGCAGTATTTT.